The subject of this entry is one T cell receptor (beta chain). Its antigen is still unknown. This specimen belongs to a study of cytomegalovirus exposure and HLA in healthy donors. Study background: Early released data had tens of millions of unique TCRs, all coming from HLA-typed donors. Study-wide results and caveats: CMV serostatus stood as the only immune exposure information on hand.

Germline assignment: CDR1 MNHEY and CDR2 SMNVEV (reference sequence). This CDR3 spans 16 amino acids. V lost 0 bases, J lost 5 bases, and 3 bases stayed unmatched. PCR used 60 Vbeta primers and 13 Jbeta primers. TCRdb's copy holds only in-frame clones and misses some; the assay was immunoSEQ multiplex PCR. The table has 130,000 or so clones, over 50% seen once; the top ten hold less than 9%. V and J are TRBV27 and TRBJ2-3; 12 nucleotides line up with TRBD1. This TCR was sampled from a woman aged 40-49 years in good health and CMV-seropositive. Sequencing was carried out using PBMCs. This CDR3 is CASSLSGTGGGDTQYF. The CDR3 DNA follows: TGTGCCAGCAGTTTATCTGGGACAGGGGGCGGAGATACGCAGTATTTT.